A selection of T cell receptor beta chains follows, all from one sample in a study of regulatory T cells in long-lasting Graves disease. TCRdb processed the multiplex PCR reads anew with MiXCR; each CDR3 protein has one entry. Altogether 400,000 to 550,000 distinct CDR3 sequences are present, around 15% being singletons, with the ten largest covering over 8.5%. These data also formed part of another study, on T cells in Graves' hyperthyroidism and ophthalmopathy.

Here the sequenced sample was peripheral blood mononuclear cells (PBMCs), taken at new diagnosis, from a patient treated with antithyroid drugs. These receptors came from a woman aged 25 to 45 with Graves disease. CDR3s include the opening cysteine and the closing phenylalanine or tryptophan. The order of the fields is CDR3 protein, V gene, D gene. D genes are given only for firm matches.

CDR3 protein: CASSPRLGPNEKLFF
V gene: TRBV18
D gene: NA

CDR3 protein: CASSLASSRPYEQYF
V gene: TRBV7-8
D gene: NA

CDR3 protein: CASSVLTGTGGSNQPQHF
V gene: TRBV5-6
D gene: TRBD1

CDR3 protein: CASSRLGGNEKLFF
V gene: TRBV7-9
D gene: NA

CDR3 protein: CASSYSGTSYNEQFF
V gene: TRBV6-2/TRBV6-3
D gene: NA

CDR3 protein: CSAINPGAIYGYTF
V gene: TRBV20-1
D gene: NA

CDR3 protein: CSALTGGRYNEQFF
V gene: TRBV20-1
D gene: TRBD1

CDR3 protein: CSARDRAFGADTQYF
V gene: TRBV20-1
D gene: NA

CDR3 protein: CASSVELAGGDTQYF
V gene: TRBV9
D gene: TRBD2

CDR3 protein: CSVEEHGNQPQHF
V gene: TRBV29-1
D gene: NA

CDR3 protein: CASSLLAGGSAYEQYF
V gene: TRBV5-1
D gene: TRBD2

CDR3 protein: CASSFRSSYEQYF
V gene: TRBV13
D gene: NA

CDR3 protein: CASTQTSGGLLYEQYF
V gene: TRBV6-1
D gene: TRBD2

CDR3 protein: CASSLFGTDNTEAFF
V gene: TRBV12-3/TRBV12-4
D gene: NA

CDR3 protein: CAISESESGNTEAFF
V gene: TRBV10-3
D gene: NA

CDR3 protein: CASRTSGYNEQFF
V gene: TRBV3-1
D gene: TRBD2

CDR3 protein: CASSPGTGLSYEQYF
V gene: TRBV28
D gene: TRBD1

CDR3 protein: CASSSGHGESLVFF
V gene: TRBV11-2
D gene: NA

CDR3 protein: CASGTSNNEQFF
V gene: TRBV10-3
D gene: TRBD2

CDR3 protein: CASSYRRTGSGELFF
V gene: TRBV6-5
D gene: NA

CDR3 protein: CASSRAGARETQYF
V gene: TRBV10-3
D gene: TRBD2

CDR3 protein: CASSPSGIQYEQYF
V gene: TRBV18
D gene: NA

CDR3 protein: CARQRLAGVVHNEQFF
V gene: TRBV6-2/TRBV6-3
D gene: TRBD2

CDR3 protein: CASSSGLADYNEPFF
V gene: TRBV5-1
D gene: TRBD2

CDR3 protein: CASSSRTKIYEQYF
V gene: TRBV12-3/TRBV12-4
D gene: NA

CDR3 protein: CASSIRTGVYEETQYF
V gene: TRBV7-8
D gene: TRBD1

CDR3 protein: CASSSPASGYTF
V gene: TRBV7-2
D gene: NA

CDR3 protein: CASSIQGLNTEAFF
V gene: TRBV12-3/TRBV12-4
D gene: NA

CDR3 protein: CASSRTLDGPDTQYF
V gene: TRBV5-1
D gene: NA

CDR3 protein: CASSLAGQNNEQFF
V gene: TRBV7-9
D gene: NA

CDR3 protein: CASSGADRAPMVNTEAFF
V gene: TRBV7-9
D gene: TRBD1

CDR3 protein: CSARDGGGGPYNEQFF
V gene: TRBV20-1
D gene: TRBD2

CDR3 protein: CASSLSRSDTQYF
V gene: TRBV7-8
D gene: NA

CDR3 protein: CAIRIGTDDSYEQYF
V gene: TRBV10-3
D gene: TRBD1

CDR3 protein: CSVRTSGTYEQYF
V gene: TRBV20-1
D gene: TRBD2

CDR3 protein: CSARDPQTSGSNTGELFF
V gene: TRBV20-1
D gene: TRBD2

CDR3 protein: CASSDPGQGNQPQHF
V gene: TRBV6-1
D gene: TRBD1

CDR3 protein: CSAADRISTDTQYF
V gene: TRBV20-1
D gene: TRBD1

CDR3 protein: CASSSPSKREIPDTQYF
V gene: TRBV11-2
D gene: NA

CDR3 protein: CASSLGPRYTGELFF
V gene: TRBV5-1
D gene: NA

CDR3 protein: CASSVEGHTEAFF
V gene: TRBV9
D gene: NA

CDR3 protein: CASVTGGGNGYTF
V gene: TRBV2
D gene: TRBD1

CDR3 protein: CASTRTFGGTTDTQYF
V gene: TRBV28
D gene: NA

CDR3 protein: CAISLDRRVYNEQFF
V gene: TRBV10-3
D gene: TRBD1

CDR3 protein: CASSPKGAAAYEQYF
V gene: TRBV27
D gene: TRBD1

CDR3 protein: CASRSNPMGTEAFF
V gene: TRBV5-1
D gene: NA

CDR3 protein: CASSLRGRGSGANVLTF
V gene: TRBV7-8
D gene: NA